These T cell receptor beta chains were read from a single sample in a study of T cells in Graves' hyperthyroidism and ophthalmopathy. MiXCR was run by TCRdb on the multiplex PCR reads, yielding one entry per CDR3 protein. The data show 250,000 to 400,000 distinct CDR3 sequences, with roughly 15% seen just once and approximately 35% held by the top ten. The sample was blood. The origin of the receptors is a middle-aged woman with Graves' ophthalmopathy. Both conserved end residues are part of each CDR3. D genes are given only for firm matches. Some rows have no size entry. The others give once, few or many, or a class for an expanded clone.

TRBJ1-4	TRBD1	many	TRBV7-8	TGTGCCAGCAGTGGGACAGGGAAAGCAAAACTGTTTTTT	CASSGTGKAKLFF
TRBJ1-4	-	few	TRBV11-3	TGTGCCAGCAGCTTAGTAAGAGCAACTAATGAAAAACTGTTTTTT	CASSLVRATNEKLFF
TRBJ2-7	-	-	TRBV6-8	TGTGCCAGCAGTTCTACGGTACGGGAATCCGCCTACGAGCAGTACTTC	CASSSTVRESAYEQYF
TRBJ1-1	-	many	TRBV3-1	TGTGCCAGCAGCCAAGTAGGGGGGAGGACTGAAGCTTTCTTT	CASSQVGGRTEAFF
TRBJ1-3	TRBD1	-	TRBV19	TGTGCCAGTAGTATTCAGGGGGCAGCTGGAAACACCATATATTTT	CASSIQGAAGNTIYF
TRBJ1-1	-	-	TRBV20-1	TGCAGTGCCCTAATGGCGGCAAAGAACACTGAAGCTTTCTTT	CSALMAAKNTEAFF
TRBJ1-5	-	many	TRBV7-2	TGTGCCAGCAGCTTAGCTGCAGATAGCAATCAGCCCCAGCATTTT	CASSLAADSNQPQHF
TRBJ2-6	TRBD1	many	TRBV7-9	TGTGCCAGCAGCAGCCGGGACAGGTTGATCTCTGGGGCCAACGTCCTGACTTTC	CASSSRDRLISGANVLTF
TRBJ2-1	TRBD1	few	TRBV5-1	TGCGCCAGCAGCTCCTTCGGGACAGGGGGCTTCAATGAGCAGTTCTTC	CASSSFGTGGFNEQFF
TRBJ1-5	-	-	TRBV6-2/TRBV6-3	TGTGCCAGCAGTCCATTATACCTGCGACGTGGTCAGCCCCAGCATTTT	CASSPLYLRRGQPQHF
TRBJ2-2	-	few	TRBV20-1	TGCAGTGCTAGGGCCCCGCCGAACACCGGGGAGCTGTTTTTT	CSARAPPNTGELFF
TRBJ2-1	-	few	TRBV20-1	TGCAGTGCTAGACGTCCCTCAGCGGGCCTCAATGAGCAGTTCTTC	CSARRPSAGLNEQFF
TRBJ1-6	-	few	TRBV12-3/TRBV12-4	TGTGCCAGCAGCCCTTCCGGGACGGGGTCCCATTCACCCCTCCACTTT	CASSPSGTGSHSPLHF
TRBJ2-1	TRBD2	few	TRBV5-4	TGTGCCAGCAGCCTTACTGGGGGGGACAATGAGCAGTTCTTC	CASSLTGGDNEQFF
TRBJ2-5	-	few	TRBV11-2	TGTGCCAGCAGCCCAACCGGGACACCCAAAGAGACCCAGTACTTC	CASSPTGTPKETQYF
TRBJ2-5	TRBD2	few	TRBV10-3	TGTGCCATCAGTCGTCGGGATAGCGGGCAGGAAGAGACCCAGTACTTC	CAISRRDSGQEETQYF
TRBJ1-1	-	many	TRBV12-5	TGTGCTAGTGGTTTGGTAGTTTCCCCAAGCCCCTGGAACACTGAAGCTTTCTTT	CASGLVVSPSPWNTEAFF
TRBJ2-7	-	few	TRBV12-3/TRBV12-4	TGTGCCAGCAGTTTCTTCAGGGGAAGTGACGAGCAGTACTTC	CASSFFRGSDEQYF
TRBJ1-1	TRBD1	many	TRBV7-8	TGTGCCAGCAGCGGCCGGACAGGGGCAAGTGAAGCTTTCTTT	CASSGRTGASEAFF
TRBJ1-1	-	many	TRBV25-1	TGTGCCAGCAGTGACTGGGGTATGAACACTGAAGCTTTCTTT	CASSDWGMNTEAFF
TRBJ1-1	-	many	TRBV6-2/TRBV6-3	TGTGCCAGCAGTTATGTACACGGTGAAGCTTTCTTT	CASSYVHGEAFF
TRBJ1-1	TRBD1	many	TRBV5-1	TGCGCCAGCAGCAGACAGGGTAATGAAGCTTTCTTT	CASSRQGNEAFF
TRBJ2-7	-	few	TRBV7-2	TGTGCCAGCAGCTCAGCCGGGAAAGAGCAGTACTTC	CASSSAGKEQYF
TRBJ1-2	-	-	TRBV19	TGTGCCAGTAGTATGCCCAGGGGCCATGGCTACACCTTC	CASSMPRGHGYTF
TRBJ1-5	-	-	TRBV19	TGTGCCAGTAGTCCTGAGATGCGGAAAGGGCAGCCCCAGCATTTT	CASSPEMRKGQPQHF
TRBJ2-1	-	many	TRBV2	TGTGCCAGCAGGACATGGACAGTCCCCCCCAACAATGAGCAGTTCTTC	CASRTWTVPPNNEQFF
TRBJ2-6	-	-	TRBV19	TGTGCCAGTAGTACTTTTTCCGCTCCGAGATCTGGGGCCAACGTCCTGACTTTC	CASSTFSAPRSGANVLTF
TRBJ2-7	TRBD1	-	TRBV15	TGTGCCACCAGCAGTGGGACAGGGTTATCCTACGAGCAGTACTTC	CATSSGTGLSYEQYF
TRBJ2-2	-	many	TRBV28	TGTGCCAGCACCTACTCCGGGACACCGCCCGGGGAGCTGTTTTTT	CASTYSGTPPGELFF